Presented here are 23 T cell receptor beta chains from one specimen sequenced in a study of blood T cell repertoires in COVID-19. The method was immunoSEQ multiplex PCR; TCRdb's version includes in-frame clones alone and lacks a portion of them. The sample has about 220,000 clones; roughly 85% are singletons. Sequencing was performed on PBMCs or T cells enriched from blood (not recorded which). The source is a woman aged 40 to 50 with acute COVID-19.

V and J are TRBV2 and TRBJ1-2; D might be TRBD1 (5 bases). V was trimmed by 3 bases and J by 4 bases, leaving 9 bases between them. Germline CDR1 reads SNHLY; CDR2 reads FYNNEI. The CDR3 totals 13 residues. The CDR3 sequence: CASSDDSRYGYTF. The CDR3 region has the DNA TGTGCCAGCAGTGATGACAGTCGCTATGGCTACACCTTC.

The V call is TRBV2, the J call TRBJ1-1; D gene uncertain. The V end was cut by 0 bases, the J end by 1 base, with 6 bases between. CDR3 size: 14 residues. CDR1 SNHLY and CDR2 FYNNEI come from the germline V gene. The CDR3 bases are TGTGCCAGCAGTGAAGCGTCAGGGAACACTGAAGCTTTCTTT. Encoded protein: CASSEASGNTEAFF.

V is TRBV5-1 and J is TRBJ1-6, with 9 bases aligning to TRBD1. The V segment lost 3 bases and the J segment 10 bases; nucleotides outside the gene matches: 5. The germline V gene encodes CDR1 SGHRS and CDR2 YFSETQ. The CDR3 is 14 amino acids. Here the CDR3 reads CASSSGQGWSPLHF. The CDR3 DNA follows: TGCGCCAGCAGCTCGGGACAGGGCTGGTCACCCCTCCACTTT.

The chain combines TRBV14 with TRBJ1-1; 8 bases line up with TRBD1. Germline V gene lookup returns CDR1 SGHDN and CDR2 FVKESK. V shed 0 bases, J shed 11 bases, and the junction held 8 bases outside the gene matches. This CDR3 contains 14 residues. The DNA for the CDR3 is TGTGCCAGCAGCCAAGAATGGCCGACAGGGGAGGCTTTCTTT. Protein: CASSQEWPTGEAFF.

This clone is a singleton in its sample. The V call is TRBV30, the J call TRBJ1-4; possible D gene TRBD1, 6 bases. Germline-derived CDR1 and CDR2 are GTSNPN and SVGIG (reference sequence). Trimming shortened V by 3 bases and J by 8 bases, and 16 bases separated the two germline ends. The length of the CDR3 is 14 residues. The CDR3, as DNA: TGTGCCTGGAGGGAAACAGGGAGGGGCGAAAAACTGTTTTTT. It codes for CAWRETGRGEKLFF.

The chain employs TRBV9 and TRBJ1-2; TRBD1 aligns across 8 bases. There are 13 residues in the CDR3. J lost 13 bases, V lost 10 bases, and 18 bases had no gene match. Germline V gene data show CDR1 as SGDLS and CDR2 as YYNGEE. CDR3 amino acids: CAGRGRQGQSSTF. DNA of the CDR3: TGTGCCGGGAGGGGCCGACAGGGGCAAAGTTCCACCTTC.

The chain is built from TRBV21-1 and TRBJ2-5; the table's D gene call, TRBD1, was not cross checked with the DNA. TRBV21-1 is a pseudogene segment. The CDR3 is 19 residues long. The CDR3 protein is CASSKKGGTGKRGRETQYF. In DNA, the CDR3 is TGTGCCAGCAGCAAAAAAGGGGGGACAGGTAAGAGGGGGCGAGAGACCCAGTACTTC.

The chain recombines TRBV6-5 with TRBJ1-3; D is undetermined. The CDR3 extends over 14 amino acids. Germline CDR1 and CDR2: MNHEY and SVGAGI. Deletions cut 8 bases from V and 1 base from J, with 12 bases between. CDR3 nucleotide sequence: TGTGCCAGCCGTCAACTACTATCTGGAAACACCATATATTTT. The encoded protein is CASRQLLSGNTIYF.

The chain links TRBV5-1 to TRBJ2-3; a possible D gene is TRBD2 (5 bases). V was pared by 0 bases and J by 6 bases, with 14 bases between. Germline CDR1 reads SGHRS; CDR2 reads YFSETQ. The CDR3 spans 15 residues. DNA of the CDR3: TGCGCCAGCAGCTTGGAAACCGCGGGTGGCGATACGCAGTATTTT. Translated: CASSLETAGGDTQYF.

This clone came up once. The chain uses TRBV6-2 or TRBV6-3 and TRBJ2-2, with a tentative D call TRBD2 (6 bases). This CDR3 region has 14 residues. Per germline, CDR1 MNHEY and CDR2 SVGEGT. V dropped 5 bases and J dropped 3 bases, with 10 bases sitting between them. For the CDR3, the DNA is TGTGCCAGCAGTCGCGAGCGGGACACCGGGGAGCTGTTTTTT. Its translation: CASSRERDTGELFF.

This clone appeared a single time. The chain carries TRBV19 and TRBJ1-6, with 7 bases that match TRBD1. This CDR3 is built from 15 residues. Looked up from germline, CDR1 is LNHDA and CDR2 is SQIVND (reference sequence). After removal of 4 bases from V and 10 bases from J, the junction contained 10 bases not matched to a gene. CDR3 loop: CASSSGRGLGSPLHF. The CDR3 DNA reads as TGTGCCAGTAGTAGTGGAAGGGGGCTCGGGTCACCCCTCCACTTT.

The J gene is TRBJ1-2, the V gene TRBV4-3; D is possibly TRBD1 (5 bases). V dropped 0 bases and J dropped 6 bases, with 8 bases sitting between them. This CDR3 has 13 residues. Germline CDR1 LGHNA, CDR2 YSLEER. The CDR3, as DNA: TGCGCCAGCAGCCAAGAAGGGGATCATGGCTACACCTTC. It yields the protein CASSQEGDHGYTF.

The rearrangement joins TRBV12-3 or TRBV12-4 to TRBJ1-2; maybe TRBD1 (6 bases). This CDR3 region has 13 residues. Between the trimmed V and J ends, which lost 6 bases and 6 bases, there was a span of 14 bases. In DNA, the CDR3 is TGTGCCAGCAGCCCCGGGACATCTAATGGCTACACCTTC. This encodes CASSPGTSNGYTF.

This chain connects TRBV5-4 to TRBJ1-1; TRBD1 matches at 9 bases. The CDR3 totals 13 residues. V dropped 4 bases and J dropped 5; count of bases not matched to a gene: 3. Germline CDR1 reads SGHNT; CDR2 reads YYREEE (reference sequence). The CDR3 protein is CASSGQGRTEAFF. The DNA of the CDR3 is TGTGCCAGCAGCGGACAGGGGCGGACTGAAGCTTTCTTT.

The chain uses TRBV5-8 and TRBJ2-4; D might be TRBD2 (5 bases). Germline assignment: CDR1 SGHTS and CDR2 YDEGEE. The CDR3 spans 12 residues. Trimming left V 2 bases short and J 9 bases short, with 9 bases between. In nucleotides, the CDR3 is TGTGCCAGCAGCTTTCGGAGCGGCATTCAGTACTTC. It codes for CASSFRSGIQYF. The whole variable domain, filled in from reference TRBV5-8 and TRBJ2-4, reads EAGVTQSPTHLIKTRGQQATLRCSPISGHTSVYWYQQALGLGLQFLLWYDEGEERNRGNFPPRFSGRQFPNYSSELNVNALELEDSALYLCASSFRSGIQYFGAGTRLSVL.

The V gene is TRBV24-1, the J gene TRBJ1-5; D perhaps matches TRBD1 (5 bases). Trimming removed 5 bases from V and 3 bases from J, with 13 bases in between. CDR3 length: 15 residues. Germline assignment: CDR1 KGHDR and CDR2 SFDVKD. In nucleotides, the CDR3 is TGTGCCACCAGTGCTACAGGTCGACCCAATCAGCCCCAGCATTTT. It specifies CATSATGRPNQPQHF.

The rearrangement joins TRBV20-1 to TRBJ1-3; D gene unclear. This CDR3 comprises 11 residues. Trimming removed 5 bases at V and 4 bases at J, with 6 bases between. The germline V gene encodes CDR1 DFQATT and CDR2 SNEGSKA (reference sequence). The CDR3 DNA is TGCAGTGCTTGGCAGGGAAACACCATATATTTT. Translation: CSAWQGNTIYF.

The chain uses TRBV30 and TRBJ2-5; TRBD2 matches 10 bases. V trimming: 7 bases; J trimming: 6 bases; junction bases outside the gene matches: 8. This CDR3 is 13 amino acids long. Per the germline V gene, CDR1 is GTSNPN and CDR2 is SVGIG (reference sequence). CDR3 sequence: CASISGGEKTQYF. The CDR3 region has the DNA TGTGCCTCTATAAGCGGGGGGGAAAAGACCCAGTACTTC.

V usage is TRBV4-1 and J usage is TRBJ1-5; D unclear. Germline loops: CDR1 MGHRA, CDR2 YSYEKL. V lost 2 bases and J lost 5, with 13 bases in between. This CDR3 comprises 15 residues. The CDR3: CASSQPSGRDQPQHF. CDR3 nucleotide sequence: TGCGCCAGCAGCCAACCGTCTGGGAGGGATCAGCCCCAGCATTTT.

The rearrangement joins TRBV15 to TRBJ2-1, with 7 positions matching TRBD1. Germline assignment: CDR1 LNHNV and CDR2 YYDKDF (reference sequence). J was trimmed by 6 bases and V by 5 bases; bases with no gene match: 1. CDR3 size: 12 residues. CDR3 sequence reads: CATSEGANEQFF. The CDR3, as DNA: TGTGCCACCAGCGAGGGGGCCAATGAGCAGTTCTTC.

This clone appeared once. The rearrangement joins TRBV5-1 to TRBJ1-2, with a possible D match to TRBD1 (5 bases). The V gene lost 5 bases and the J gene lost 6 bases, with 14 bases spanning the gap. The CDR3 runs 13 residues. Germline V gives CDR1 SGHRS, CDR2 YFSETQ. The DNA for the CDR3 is TGCGCCAGCAGATGGGGCAGGGCGGATGGCTACACCTTC. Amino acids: CASRWGRADGYTF. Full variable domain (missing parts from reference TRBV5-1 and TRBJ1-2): KAGVTQTPRYLIKTRGQQVTLSCSPISGHRSVSWYQQTPGQGLQFLFEYFSETQRNKGNFPGRFSGRQFSNSRSEMNVSTLELGDSALYLCASRWGRADGYTFGSGTRLTVV.

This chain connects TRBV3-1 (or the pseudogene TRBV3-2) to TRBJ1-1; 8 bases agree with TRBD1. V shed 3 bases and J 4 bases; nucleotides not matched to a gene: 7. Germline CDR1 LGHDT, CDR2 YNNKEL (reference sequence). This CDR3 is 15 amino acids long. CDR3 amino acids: CASSHRLQGATEAFF. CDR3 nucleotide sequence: TGTGCCAGCAGCCACCGATTGCAGGGGGCCACTGAAGCTTTCTTT.

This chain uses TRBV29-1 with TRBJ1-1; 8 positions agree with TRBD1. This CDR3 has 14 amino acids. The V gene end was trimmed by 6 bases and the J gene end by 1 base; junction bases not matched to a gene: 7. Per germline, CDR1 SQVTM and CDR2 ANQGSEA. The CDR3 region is CSVLTGVGNTEAFF. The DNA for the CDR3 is TGCAGCGTCCTGACAGGGGTGGGGAACACTGAAGCTTTCTTT.